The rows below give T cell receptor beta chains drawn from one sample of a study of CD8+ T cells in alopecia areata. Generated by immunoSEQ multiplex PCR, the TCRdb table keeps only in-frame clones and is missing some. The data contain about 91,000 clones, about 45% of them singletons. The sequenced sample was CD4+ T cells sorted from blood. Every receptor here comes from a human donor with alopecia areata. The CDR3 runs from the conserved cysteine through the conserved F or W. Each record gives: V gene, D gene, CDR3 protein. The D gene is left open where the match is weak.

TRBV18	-	CAGGGGGRDYGYTF
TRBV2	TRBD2	CASSRSGGSRAEQFF
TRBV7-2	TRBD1	CASSSDDRVQPQHF
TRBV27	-	CASGRWTDDSGANVLTF
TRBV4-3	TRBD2	CASSQTLTSGRPYEQYF
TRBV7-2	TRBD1	CASSPGQIQETQYF
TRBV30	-	CAWTPTYGNTIYF
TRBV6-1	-	CASSLIRGFQETQYF
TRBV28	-	CASSFSSGIPWGYTF
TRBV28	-	CASSTGFDEQYF
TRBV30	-	CAWSVEIGGREAFF
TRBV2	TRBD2	CASSASGWVKNIQYF
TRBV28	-	CASTSSGMGADTQYF
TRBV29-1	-	CSVSARLLDEQYF
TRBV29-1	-	CSANPPTGFYTDTQYF
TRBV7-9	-	CASGRSSDTQYF
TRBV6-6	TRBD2	CASSPPRGGDTGELFF
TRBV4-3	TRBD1	CASSQAAGQGYYGYTF
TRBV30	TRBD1	CASSSQGVSNQPQHF
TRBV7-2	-	CASRLTETQYF
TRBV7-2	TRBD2	CASSLENGGAGELFF
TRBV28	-	CASTLQGYEQYF
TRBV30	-	CAWGSRASYNEQFF
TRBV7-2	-	CASSFRETQYF
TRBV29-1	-	CSAGTGQGDTQYF
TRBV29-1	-	CSVEGAAGELFF
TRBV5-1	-	CASSVEDTQYF
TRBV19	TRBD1	CASSRGRTGIYHTGELFF
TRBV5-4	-	CASSLGLGNTEAFF
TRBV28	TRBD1	CASSSGTGGNIQYF
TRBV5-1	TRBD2	CARRPSGRRDTQYF
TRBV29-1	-	CSVGLGPYEQYF
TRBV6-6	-	CASSSHYGDTQYF
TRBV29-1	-	CSVGGQWAGEQFF
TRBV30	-	CAWSVGGSNTEAFF
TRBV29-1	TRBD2	CSVAYTGTSGGAPRAQYF
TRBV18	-	CASSQDGTQETQYF
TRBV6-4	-	CASSEGAGYGYTF
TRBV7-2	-	CASSSSGRISTDTQYF
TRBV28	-	CASSRGQPQHF
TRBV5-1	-	CASSLGSGANVLTF
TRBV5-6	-	CASSLVGASTGELFF
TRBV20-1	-	CSAAGHVFITF
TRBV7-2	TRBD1	CASSSGQANEAFF
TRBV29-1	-	CSVGAQAAPDTQYF
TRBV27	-	CASSRNTGYGETQYF
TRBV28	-	CASSRAGHSYEQYF
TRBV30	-	CAWSRSGNQPQHF
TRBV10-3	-	CATGDQTYEQYF
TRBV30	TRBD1	CAWSPPGQWNSPLHF